The sequence of this T cell receptor (beta chain) was determined in a study of shared clonotypes between healthy human individuals. Measured with immunoSEQ multiplex PCR; TCRdb has only the in-frame clones, and not every one. The sample lists a few hundred thousand clones; roughly 96% were seen once. For this clone: Its antigen remains unknown.

V was shortened by 5 bases and J by 5 bases, with 13 bases between the two germline ends. CDR1 and CDR2 (germline): MNHEY, SVGAGI. The length of the CDR3 is 13 residues. Naive CD8 cells comprised CD45RO-negative, CCR7-positively selected cells, excluding terminally differentiated effector memory CD45RA+ cells. The donor cohort consisted entirely of Caucasian adults residing in Nashville, Tennessee. Overall study findings and caveats: Sequencing depth was expected to influence donor clonotype sharing. With few donors, the genetic and exposure-history diversity represented was limited.

The sample was naive CD8+ T cells sorted from blood. The receptor comes from a woman in her thirties in good health. The chain has TRBV6-5 and TRBJ2-7; tentatively, D is TRBD1 or TRBD2 (5 bases each). The CDR3 sequence is CASSRGRGHEQYF. The CDR3 DNA follows: TGTGCCAGCAGTCGGGGACGGGGACACGAGCAGTACTTC.